This TCR beta chain was obtained from a study of CD8 T cells in ankylosing spondylitis. Trimming stripped 5 bases from V and 0 bases from J, with 11 bases between. The CDR3 is made up of 15 amino acids. CDR1 SGHAT and CDR2 FQNNGV come from the germline V gene. MiXCR, run by TCRdb on the 5' RACE reads, gives a single entry per CDR3 protein. The data hold 300,000 to 400,000 distinct CDR3 sequences, with around 10% observed a single time. Sequencing input: blood, either unsorted or a sorted T cell fraction (not recorded which). This receptor was identified in a female donor with ankylosing spondylitis or in good health (not recorded which). The chain recombines TRBV11-2 with TRBJ2-1, with a possible D match to TRBD2 (5 bases). CDR3 in DNA: TGTGCCAGCAGCCGCACTAGAACCTCCTACAATGAGCAGTTCTTC. Encoded protein: CASSRTRTSYNEQFF.